The clone carrying this T cell receptor (beta chain) has a count of ten or more. The data were taken from a study of regulatory T cells in long-lasting Graves disease. Study-wide background: The study enrolled newly diagnosed Graves' patients on antithyroid drugs under 3 months.

Germline lookup yields CDR1 SNHLY and CDR2 FYNNEI. V shed 3 bases and J shed 0 bases, with 15 bases lying between them. The CDR3 totals 17 residues. Specified time point: newly diagnosed GD, antithyroid drugs for less than 3 months. PBMC-derived RNA was used for the TCR library. HTBI primers from iRepertoire and Arm-PCR of CDR3 regions yielded the TCR beta libraries. MiXCR, run by TCRdb on the multiplex PCR reads, gives a single entry per CDR3 protein. The table records 350,000 to 550,000 distinct CDR3 sequences, about 15% of them present only once. These data also featured in a second study, about T cells in Graves' hyperthyroidism and ophthalmopathy. That study adds: First-round RT-PCR targeting the TCR CDR3 was performed with the HTBI primer set. A model of 13 V-J features distinguished ophthalmopathy from stable hyperthyroidism.

The sample here was peripheral blood mononuclear cells (PBMCs), taken at new diagnosis, from a patient treated with antithyroid drugs. The chain carries TRBV2 and TRBJ2-4, with D perhaps matching TRBD2 (6 bases). The sequence was obtained from a woman aged 25 to 39 with Graves disease. This CDR3 is CASSENEAGLAKNIQYF. The CDR3 bases are TGTGCCAGCAGTGAGAACGAGGCGGGGCTAGCCAAAAACATTCAGTACTTC.